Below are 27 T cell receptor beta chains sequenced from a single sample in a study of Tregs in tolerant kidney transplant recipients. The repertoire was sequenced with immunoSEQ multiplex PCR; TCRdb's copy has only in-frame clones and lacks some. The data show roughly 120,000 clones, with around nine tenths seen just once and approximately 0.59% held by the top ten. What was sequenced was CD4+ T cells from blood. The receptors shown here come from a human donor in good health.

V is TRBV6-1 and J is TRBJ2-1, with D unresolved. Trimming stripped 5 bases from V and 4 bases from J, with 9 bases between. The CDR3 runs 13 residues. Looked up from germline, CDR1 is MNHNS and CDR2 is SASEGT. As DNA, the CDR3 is TGTGCCAGCAGTCAGCAGGATTACAATGAGCAGTTCTTC. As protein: CASSQQDYNEQFF.

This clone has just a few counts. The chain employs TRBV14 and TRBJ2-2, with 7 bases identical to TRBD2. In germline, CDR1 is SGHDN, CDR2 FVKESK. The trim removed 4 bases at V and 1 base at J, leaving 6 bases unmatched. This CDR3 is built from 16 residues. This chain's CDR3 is CASSLQRGLNTGELFF. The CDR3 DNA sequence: TGTGCCAGCAGCCTCCAGCGGGGCTTGAACACCGGGGAGCTGTTTTTT.

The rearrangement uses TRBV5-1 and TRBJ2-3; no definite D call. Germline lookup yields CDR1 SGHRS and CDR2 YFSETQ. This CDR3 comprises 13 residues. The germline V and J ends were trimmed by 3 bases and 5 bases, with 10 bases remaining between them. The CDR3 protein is CASSSEVRDTQYF. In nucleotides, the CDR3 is TGCGCCAGCAGCTCCGAAGTTCGAGATACGCAGTATTTT.

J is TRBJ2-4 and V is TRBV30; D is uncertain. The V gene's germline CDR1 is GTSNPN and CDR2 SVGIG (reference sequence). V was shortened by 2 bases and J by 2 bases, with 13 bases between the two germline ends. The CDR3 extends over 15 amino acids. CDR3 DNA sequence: TGTGCCTGGAGTACCCCGACATCTCCCAAAAACATTCAGTACTTC. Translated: CAWSTPTSPKNIQYF. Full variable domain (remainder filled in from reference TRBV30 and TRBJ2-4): SQTIHQWPATLVQPVGSPLSLECTVEGTSNPNLYWYRQAAGRGLQLLFYSVGIGQISSEVPQNLSASRPQDRQFILSSKKLLLSDSGFYLCAWSTPTSPKNIQYFGAGTRLSVL.

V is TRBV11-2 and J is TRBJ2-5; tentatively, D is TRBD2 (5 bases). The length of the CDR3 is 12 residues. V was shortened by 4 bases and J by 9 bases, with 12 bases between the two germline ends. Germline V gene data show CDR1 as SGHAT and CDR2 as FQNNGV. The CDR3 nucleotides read TGTGCCAGCAGCTCGCCGCTAGCAGCCCAGTACTTC. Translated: CASSSPLAAQYF.

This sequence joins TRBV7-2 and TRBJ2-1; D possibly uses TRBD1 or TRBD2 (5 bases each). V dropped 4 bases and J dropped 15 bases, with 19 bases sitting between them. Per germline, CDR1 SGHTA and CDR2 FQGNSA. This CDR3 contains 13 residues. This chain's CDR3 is CASSWPGPRPPFF. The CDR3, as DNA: TGTGCCAGCAGCTGGCCGGGGCCGCGTCCTCCGTTCTTC.

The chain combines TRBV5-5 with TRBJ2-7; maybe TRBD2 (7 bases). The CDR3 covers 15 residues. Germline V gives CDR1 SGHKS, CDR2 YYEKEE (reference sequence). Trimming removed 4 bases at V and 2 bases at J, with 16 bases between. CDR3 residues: CASSPGGGGAYEQYF. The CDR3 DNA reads TGTGCCAGCAGCCCCGGGGGCGGGGGCGCCTACGAGCAGTACTTC.

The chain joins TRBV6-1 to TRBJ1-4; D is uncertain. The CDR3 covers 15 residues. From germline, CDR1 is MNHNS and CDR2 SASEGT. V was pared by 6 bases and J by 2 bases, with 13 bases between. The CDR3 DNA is TGTGCCAGCAGAGAAACCCTCTCGACTAATGAAAAACTGTTTTTT. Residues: CASRETLSTNEKLFF.

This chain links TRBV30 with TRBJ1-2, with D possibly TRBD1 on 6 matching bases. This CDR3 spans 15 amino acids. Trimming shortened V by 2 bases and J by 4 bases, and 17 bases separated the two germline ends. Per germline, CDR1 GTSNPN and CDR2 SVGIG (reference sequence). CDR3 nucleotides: TGTGCCTGGAGTCCCCCCCGGGGGGCGGGCTATGGCTACACCTTC. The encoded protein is CAWSPPRGAGYGYTF.

CDR3 protein: CSARSQGEQFF. CDR3 DNA: TGCAGTGCCAGATCGCAGGGCGAGCAGTTCTTC. The chain carries TRBV20-1 and TRBJ2-1, with D maybe TRBD1 (5 bases). The ends were cut back, 6 bases at V and 10 bases at J, with 13 bases in the middle. The CDR3 runs 11 residues. CDR1 is DFQATT and CDR2 is SNEGSKA in the germline V gene (reference sequence).

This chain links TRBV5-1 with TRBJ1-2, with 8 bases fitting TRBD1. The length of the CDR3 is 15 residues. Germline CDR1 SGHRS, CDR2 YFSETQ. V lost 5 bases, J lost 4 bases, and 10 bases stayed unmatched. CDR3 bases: TGCGCCAGCAGGATAGGAACAGGGGGGGTCTATGGCTACACCTTC. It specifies CASRIGTGGVYGYTF. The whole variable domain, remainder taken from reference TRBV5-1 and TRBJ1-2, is KAGVTQTPRYLIKTRGQQVTLSCSPISGHRSVSWYQQTPGQGLQFLFEYFSETQRNKGNFPGRFSGRQFSNSRSEMNVSTLELGDSALYLCASRIGTGGVYGYTFGSGTRLTVV.

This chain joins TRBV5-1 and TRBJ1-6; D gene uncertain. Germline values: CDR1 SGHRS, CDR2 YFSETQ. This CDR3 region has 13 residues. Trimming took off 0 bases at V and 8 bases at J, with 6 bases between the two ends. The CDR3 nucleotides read TGCGCCAGCAGCTTGGAGTTTCATTCACCCCTCCACTTT. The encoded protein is CASSLEFHSPLHF. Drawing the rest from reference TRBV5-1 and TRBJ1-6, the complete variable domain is KAGVTQTPRYLIKTRGQQVTLSCSPISGHRSVSWYQQTPGQGLQFLFEYFSETQRNKGNFPGRFSGRQFSNSRSEMNVSTLELGDSALYLCASSLEFHSPLHFGNGTRLTVT.

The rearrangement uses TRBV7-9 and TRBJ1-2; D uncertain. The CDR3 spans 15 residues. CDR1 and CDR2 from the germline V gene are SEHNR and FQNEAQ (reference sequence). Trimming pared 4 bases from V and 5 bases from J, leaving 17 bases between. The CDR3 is CASSSPRQEIYGYTF. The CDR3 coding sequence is TGTGCCAGCAGCTCCCCCCGTCAGGAGATATATGGCTACACCTTC.

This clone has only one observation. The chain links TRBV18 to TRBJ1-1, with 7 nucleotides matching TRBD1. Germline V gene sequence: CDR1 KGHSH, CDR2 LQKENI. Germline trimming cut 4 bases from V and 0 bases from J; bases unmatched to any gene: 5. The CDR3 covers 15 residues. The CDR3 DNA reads TGTGCCAGCTCACTGTCGACAGGGATGAACACTGAAGCTTTCTTT. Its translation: CASSLSTGMNTEAFF.

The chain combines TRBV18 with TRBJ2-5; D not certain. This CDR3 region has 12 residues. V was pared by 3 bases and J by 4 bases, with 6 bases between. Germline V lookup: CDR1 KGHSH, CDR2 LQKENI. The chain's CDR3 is CASSPSRETQYF. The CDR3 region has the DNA TGTGCCAGCTCACCCTCTCGAGAGACCCAGTACTTC. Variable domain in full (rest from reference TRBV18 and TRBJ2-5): NAGVMQNPRHLVRRRGQEARLRCSPMKGHSHVYWYRQLPEEGLKFMVYLQKENIIDESGMPKERFSAEFPKEGPSILRIQQVVRGDSAAYFCASSPSRETQYFGPGTRLLVL.

CDR3 coding DNA: TGTGCCAGCAGCTTAACCCGGGGTGGGTCCAATGAGCAGTTCTTC. Translation: CASSLTRGGSNEQFF. This chain links TRBV11-2 with TRBJ2-1; weak D call: TRBD2 (5 bases). The V gene's germline CDR1 is SGHAT and CDR2 FQNNGV. The V end was cut by 2 bases, the J end by 6 bases, with 14 bases between. The CDR3 is 15 residues long. The variable domain in full, completed from reference TRBV11-2 and TRBJ2-1, reads EAGVAQSPRYKIIEKRQSVAFWCNPISGHATLYWYQQILGQGPKLLIQFQNNGVVDDSQLPKDRFSAERLKGVDSTLKIQPAKLEDSAVYLCASSLTRGGSNEQFFGPGTRLTVL.

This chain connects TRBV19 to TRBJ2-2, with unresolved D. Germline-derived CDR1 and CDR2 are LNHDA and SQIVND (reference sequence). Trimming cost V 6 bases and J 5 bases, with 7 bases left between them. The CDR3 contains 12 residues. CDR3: CASRWGTGELFF. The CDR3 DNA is TGTGCCAGTAGATGGGGAACCGGGGAGCTGTTTTTT.

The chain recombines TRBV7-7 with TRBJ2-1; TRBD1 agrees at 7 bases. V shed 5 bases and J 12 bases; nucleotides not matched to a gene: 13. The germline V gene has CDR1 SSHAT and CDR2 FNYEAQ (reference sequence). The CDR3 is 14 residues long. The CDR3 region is CASSRVGTATRQFF. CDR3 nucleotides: TGTGCCAGCAGCAGAGTCGGGACAGCTACCCGGCAGTTCTTC.

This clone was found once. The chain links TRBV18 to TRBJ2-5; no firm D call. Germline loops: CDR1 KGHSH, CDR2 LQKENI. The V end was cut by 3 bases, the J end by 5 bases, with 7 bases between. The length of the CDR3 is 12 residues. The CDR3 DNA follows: TGTGCCAGCTCACCTTATTCTGAGACCCAGTACTTC. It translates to CASSPYSETQYF.

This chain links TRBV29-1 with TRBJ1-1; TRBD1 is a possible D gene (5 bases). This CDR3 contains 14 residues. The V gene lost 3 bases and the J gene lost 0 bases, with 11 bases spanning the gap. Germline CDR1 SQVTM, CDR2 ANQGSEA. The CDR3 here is CSVDAGGVNTEAFF. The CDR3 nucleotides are TGCAGCGTTGATGCGGGGGGGGTGAACACTGAAGCTTTCTTT. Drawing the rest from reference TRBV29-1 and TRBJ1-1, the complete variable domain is SAVISQKPSRDICQRGTSLTIQCQVDSQVTMMFWYRQQPGQSLTLIATANQGSEATYESGFVIDKFPISRPNLTFSTLTVSNMSPEDSSIYLCSVDAGGVNTEAFFGQGTRLTVV.

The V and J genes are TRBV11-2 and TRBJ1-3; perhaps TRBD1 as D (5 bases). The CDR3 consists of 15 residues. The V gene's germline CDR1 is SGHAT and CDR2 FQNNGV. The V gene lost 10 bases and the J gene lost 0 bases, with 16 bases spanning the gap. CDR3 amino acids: CAIDGGALSGNTIYF. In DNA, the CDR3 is TGTGCCATTGACGGGGGAGCTCTCTCTGGAAACACCATATATTTT.

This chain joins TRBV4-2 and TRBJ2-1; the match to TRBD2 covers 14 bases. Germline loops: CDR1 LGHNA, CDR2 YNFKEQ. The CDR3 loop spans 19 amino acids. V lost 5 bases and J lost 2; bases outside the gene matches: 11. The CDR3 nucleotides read TGTGCCAGCAGCTTCTCGGGACTAGCGGGAGTAACTACCTACAATGAGCAGTTCTTC. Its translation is CASSFSGLAGVTTYNEQFF.

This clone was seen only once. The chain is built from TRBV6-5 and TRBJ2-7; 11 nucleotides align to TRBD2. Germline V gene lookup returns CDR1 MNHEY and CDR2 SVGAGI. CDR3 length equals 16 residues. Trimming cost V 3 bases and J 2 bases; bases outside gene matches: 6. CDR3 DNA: TGTGCCAGCAGTTATTCCGGACTAGCGGGTACCTACGAGCAGTACTTC. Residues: CASSYSGLAGTYEQYF.

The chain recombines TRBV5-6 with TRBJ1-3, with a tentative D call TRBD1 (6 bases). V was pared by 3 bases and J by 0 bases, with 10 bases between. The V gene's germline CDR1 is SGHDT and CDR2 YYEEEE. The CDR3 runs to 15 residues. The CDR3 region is CASSSRDTSGNTIYF. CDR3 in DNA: TGTGCCAGCAGCTCCCGGGACACCTCTGGAAACACCATATATTTT.

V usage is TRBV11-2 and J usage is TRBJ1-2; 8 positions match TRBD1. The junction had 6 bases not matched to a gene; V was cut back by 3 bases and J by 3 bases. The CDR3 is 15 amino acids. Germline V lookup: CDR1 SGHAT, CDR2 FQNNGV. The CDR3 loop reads CASSFSTGGHYGYTF. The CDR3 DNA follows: TGTGCCAGCAGCTTTAGTACAGGGGGTCACTATGGCTACACCTTC.

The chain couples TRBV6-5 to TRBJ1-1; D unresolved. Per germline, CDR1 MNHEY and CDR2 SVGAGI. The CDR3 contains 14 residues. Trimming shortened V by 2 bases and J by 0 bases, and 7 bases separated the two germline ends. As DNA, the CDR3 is TGTGCCAGCAGTTACCAACGCATGAACACTGAAGCTTTCTTT. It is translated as CASSYQRMNTEAFF.

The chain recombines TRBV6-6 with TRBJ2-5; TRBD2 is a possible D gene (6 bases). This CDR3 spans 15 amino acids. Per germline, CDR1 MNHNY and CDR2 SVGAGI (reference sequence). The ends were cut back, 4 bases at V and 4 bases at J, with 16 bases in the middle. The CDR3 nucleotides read TGTGCCAGCAGTTCCCAAGGGCAGGGACTAGAGACCCAGTACTTC. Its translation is CASSSQGQGLETQYF.